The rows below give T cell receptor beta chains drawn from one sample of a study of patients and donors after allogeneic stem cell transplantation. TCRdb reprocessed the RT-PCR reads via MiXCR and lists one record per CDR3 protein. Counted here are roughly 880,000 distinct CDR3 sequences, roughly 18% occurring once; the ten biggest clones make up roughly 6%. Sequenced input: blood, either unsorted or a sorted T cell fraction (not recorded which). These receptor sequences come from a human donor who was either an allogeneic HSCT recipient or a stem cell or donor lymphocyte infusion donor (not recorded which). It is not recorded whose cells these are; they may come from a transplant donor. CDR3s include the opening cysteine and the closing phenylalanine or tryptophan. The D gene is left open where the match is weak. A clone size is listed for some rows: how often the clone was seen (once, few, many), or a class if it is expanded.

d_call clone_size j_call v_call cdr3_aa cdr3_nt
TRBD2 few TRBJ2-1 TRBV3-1 CASSQSGGRARNEQFF TGTGCCAGCAGCCAAAGTGGCGGGAGGGCGAGGAATGAGCAGTTCTTC
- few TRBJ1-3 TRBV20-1 CSANLQTLSSGNTIYF TGCAGTGCTAACCTCCAGACCCTGAGCTCTGGAAACACCATATATTTT
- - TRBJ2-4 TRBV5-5 CASSPPGTFNIQYF TGTGCCAGCAGCCCCCCTGGGACATTCAACATTCAGTACTTC
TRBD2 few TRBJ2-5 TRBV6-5 CASSYSRLAGGGETQYF TGTGCCAGCAGTTACTCGAGATTAGCGGGGGGTGGGGAGACCCAGTACTTC
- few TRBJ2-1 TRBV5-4 CASSLAHAYNEQFF TGTGCCAGCAGCTTGGCACATGCCTACAATGAGCAGTTCTTC
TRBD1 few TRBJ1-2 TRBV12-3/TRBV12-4 CASTYRGPDYGYTF TGTGCCAGCACGTACAGGGGGCCCGACTATGGCTACACCTTC
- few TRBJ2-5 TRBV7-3 CASSQARHETQYF TGTGCCAGCAGTCAGGCCCGGCATGAGACCCAGTACTTC
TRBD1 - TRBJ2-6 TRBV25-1 CASITGADSGANVLTF TGTGCCAGCATAACAGGGGCAGACTCTGGGGCCAACGTCCTGACTTTC
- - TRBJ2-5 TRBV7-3 CASSLKRRGQETQYF TGTGCCAGCAGCTTAAAACGGAGGGGGCAAGAGACCCAGTACTTC
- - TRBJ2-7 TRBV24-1 CATSDSRGQLYEQYF TGTGCCACCAGTGATTCGCGGGGGCAGTTATACGAGCAGTACTTC
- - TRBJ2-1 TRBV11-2 CASSIRTRGNEQFF TGTGCCAGCAGCATCAGAACCAGGGGCAATGAGCAGTTCTTC
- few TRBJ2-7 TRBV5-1 CASSLASRAGAYEQYF TGCGCCAGCAGCTTGGCCTCTCGGGCAGGTGCCTACGAGCAGTACTTC
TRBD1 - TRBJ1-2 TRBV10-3 CAVKTGGMVGYTF TGTGCCGTAAAGACAGGGGGCATGGTTGGCTACACCTTC
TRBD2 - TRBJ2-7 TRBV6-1 CASSPSGRVSEQYF TGTGCCAGCAGCCCTAGCGGGAGGGTCTCCGAGCAGTACTTC
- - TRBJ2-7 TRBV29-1 CSVEGRGTEEQYF TGCAGCGTTGAAGGGCGAGGGACGGAGGAGCAGTACTTC
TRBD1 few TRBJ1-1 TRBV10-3 CAVGQGAAGRWSTEAFF TGTGCCGTCGGACAGGGGGCAGCGGGTAGGTGGAGCACTGAAGCTTTCTTT
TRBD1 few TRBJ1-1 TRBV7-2 CASKPEQGALTEAFF TGTGCCAGCAAACCTGAACAGGGGGCGTTAACTGAAGCTTTCTTT
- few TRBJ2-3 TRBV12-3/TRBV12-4 CASSLIRGDTQYF TGTGCCAGCAGCCTGATACGGGGGGATACGCAGTATTTT
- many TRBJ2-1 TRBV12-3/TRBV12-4 CASSIGSGNEQFF TGTGCCAGCAGTATCGGCTCTGGCAATGAGCAGTTCTTC
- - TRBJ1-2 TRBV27 CASQGLGRGYTF TGTGCCAGTCAGGGATTAGGACGAGGCTACACCTTC
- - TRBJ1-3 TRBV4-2 CASSQDYSGNTIYF TGTGCCAGCAGCCAAGATTACTCTGGAAACACCATATATTTT
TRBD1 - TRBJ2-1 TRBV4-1 CASSTGGHYNEQFF TGCGCCAGCAGCACAGGGGGCCACTACAATGAGCAGTTCTTC
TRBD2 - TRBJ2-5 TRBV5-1 CASSSGTSRLQETQYF TGCGCCAGCAGCTCGGGGACTAGCAGATTACAAGAGACCCAGTACTTC
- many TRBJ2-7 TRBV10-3 CAIKGGYEQYF TGTGCCATCAAGGGCGGCTACGAGCAGTACTTC
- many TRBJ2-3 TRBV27 CASSHGDTQYF TGTGCCAGCAGTCACGGGGATACGCAGTATTTT
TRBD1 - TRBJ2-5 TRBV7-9 CASSETRTGVFSETQYF TGTGCCAGCTCGGAAACACGGACAGGGGTTTTCTCGGAGACCCAGTACTTC
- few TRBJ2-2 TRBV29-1 CSVESREVTGELFF TGCAGCGTTGAGTCCAGGGAAGTGACCGGGGAGCTGTTTTTT
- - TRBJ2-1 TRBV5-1 CASSRTSSDEQFF TGCGCCAGCAGCCGGACCAGCTCCGATGAGCAGTTCTTC